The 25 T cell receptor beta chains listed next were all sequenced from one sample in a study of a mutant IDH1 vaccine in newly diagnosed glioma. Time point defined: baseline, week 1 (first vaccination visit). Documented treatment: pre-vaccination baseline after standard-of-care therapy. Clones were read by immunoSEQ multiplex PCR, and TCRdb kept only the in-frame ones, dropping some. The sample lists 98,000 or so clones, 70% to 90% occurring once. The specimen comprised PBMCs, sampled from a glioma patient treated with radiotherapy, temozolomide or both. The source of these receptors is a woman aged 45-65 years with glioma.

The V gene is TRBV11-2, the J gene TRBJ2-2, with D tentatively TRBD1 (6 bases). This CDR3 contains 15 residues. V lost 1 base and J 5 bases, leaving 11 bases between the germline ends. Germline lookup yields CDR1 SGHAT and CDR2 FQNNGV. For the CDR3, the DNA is TGTGCCAGCAGCTTAGTCAGGGGAAGGACCGGGGAGCTGTTTTTT. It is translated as CASSLVRGRTGELFF.

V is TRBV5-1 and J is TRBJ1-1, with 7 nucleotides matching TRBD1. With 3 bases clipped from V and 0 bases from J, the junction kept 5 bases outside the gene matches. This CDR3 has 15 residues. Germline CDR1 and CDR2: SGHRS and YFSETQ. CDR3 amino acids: CASSSGGQMNTEAFF. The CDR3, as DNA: TGCGCCAGCAGCTCGGGGGGACAGATGAACACTGAAGCTTTCTTT.

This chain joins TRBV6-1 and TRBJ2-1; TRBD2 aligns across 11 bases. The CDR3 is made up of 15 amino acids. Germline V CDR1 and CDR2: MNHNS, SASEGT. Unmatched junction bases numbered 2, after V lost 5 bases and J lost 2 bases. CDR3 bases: TGTGCCAGCAGTCTAGCGGGAGGAGCCTACAATGAGCAGTTCTTC. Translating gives CASSLAGGAYNEQFF.

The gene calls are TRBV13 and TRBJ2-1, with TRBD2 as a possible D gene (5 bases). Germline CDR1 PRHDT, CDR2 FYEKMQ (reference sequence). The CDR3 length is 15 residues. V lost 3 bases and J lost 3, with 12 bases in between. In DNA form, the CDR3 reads TGTGCCAGCAGCTTTGGTCGGACTGACTACAATGAGCAGTTCTTC. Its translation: CASSFGRTDYNEQFF.

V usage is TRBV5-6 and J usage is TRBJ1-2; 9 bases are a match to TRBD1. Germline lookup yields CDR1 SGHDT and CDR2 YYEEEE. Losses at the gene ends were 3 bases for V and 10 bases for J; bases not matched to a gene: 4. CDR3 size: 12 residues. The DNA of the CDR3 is TGTGCCAGCAGCTCGACAGGGGGTGCCTACACCTTC. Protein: CASSSTGGAYTF.

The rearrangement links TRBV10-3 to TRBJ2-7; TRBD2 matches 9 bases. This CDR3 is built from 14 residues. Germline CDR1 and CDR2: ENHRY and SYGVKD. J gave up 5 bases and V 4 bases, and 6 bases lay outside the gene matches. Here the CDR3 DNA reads TGTGCCATCAGTGTTAGCGGGAGTCGCGACGAGCAGTACTTC. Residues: CAISVSGSRDEQYF.

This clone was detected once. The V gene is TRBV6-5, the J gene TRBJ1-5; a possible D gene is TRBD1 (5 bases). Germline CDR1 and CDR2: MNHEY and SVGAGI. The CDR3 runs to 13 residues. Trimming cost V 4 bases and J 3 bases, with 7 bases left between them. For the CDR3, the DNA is TGTGCCAGCAGTTCAGGGAACAATCAGCCCCAGCATTTT. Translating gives CASSSGNNQPQHF.

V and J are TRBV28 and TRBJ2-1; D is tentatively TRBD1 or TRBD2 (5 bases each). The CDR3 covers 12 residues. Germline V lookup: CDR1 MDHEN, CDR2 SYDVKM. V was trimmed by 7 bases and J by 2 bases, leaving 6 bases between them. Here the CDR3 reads CASTGPYNEQFF. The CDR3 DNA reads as TGTGCCAGCACGGGACCCTACAATGAGCAGTTCTTC.

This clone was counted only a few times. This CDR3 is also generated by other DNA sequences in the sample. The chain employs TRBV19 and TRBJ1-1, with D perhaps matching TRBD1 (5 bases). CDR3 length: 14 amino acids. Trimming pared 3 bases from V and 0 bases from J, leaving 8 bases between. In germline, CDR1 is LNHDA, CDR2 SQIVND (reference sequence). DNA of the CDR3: TGTGCCAGTAGTATCCGGGGGGTGAACACTGAAGCTTTCTTT. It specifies CASSIRGVNTEAFF.

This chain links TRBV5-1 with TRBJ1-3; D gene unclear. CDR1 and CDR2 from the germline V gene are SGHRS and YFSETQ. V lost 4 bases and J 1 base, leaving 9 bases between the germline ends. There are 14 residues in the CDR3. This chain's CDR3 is CASSPVPSGNTIYF. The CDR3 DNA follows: TGCGCCAGCAGCCCGGTCCCGTCTGGAAACACCATATATTTT.

The chain's CDR3 is CASRGTGGTEIYQETQYF. CDR3 bases: TGTGCCAGCAGGGGGACAGGGGGAACAGAAATCTACCAAGAGACCCAGTACTTC. The chain has TRBV6-4 and TRBJ2-5; 11 positions agree with TRBD1. The CDR3 is made up of 18 amino acids. Losses at the gene ends were 6 bases for V and 0 bases for J; bases not matched to a gene: 12. Germline V gene sequence: CDR1 MRHNA, CDR2 SNTAGT.

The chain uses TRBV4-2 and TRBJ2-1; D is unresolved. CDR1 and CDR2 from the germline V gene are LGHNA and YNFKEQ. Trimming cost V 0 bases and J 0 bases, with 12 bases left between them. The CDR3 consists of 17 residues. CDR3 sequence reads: CASSQDSRVSSYNEQFF. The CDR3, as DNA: TGTGCCAGCAGCCAAGATTCCCGGGTAAGCTCCTACAATGAGCAGTTCTTC.

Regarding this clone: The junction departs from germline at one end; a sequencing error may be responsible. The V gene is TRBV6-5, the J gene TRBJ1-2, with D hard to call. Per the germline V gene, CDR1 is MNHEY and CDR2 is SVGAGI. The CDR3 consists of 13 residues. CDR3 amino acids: CASSHSRNYGYTF. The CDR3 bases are TGTGCCAGCAGTCACTCGCGGAACTATGGCTACACCTTC.

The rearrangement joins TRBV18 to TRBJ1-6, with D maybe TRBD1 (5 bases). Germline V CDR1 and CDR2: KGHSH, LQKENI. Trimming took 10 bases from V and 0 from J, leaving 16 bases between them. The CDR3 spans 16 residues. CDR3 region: CATRDLSGSYNSPLHF. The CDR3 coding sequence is TGTGCCACCCGGGACCTCTCGGGCTCCTATAATTCACCCCTCCACTTT. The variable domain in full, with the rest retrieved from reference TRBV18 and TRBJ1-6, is NAGVMQNPRHLVRRRGQEARLRCSPMKGHSHVYWYRQLPEEGLKFMVYLQKENIIDESGMPKERFSAEFPKEGPSILRIQQVVRGDSAAYFCATRDLSGSYNSPLHFGNGTRLTVT.

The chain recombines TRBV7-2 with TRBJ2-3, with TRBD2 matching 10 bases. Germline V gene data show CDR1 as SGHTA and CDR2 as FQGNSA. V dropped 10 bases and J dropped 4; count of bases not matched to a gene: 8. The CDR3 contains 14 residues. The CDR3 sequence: CANSRAGGPDTQYF. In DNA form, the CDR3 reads TGTGCCAATTCCCGAGCGGGAGGGCCAGATACGCAGTATTTT.

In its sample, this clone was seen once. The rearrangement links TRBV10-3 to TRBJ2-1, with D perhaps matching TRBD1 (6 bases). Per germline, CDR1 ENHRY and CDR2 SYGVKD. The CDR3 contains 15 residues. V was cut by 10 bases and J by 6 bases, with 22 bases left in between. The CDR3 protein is CATANRVEGSNEQFF. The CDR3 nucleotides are TGTGCCACCGCTAACAGGGTCGAAGGAAGCAATGAGCAGTTCTTC.

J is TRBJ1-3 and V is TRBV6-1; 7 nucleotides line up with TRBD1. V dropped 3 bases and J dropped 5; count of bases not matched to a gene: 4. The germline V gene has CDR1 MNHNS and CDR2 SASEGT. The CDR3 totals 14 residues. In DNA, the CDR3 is TGTGCCAGCAGTGACGGGACAGCTAGAAACACCATATATTTT. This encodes CASSDGTARNTIYF.

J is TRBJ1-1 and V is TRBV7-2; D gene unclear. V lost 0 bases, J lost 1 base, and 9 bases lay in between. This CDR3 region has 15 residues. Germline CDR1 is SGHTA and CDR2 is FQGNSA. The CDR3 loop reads CASSLAPRKNTEAFF. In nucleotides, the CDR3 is TGTGCCAGCAGCTTAGCCCCAAGGAAGAACACTGAAGCTTTCTTT.

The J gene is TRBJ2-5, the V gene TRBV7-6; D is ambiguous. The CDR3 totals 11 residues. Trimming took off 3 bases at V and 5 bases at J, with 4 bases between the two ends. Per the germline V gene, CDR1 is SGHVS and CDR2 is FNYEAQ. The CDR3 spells CASSFTETQYF. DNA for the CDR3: TGTGCCAGCAGCTTTACCGAGACCCAGTACTTC. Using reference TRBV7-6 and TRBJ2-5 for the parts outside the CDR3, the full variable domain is GAGVSQSPRYKVTKRGQDVALRCDPISGHVSLYWYRQALGQGPEFLTYFNYEAQQDKSGLPNDRFSAERPEGSISTLTIQRTEQRDSAMYRCASSFTETQYFGPGTRLLVL.

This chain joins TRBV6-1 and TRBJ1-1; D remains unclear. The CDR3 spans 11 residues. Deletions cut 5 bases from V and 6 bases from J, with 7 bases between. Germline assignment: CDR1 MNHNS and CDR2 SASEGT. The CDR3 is CASSYRSEAFF. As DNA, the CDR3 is TGTGCCAGCAGTTACCGGTCTGAAGCTTTCTTT.

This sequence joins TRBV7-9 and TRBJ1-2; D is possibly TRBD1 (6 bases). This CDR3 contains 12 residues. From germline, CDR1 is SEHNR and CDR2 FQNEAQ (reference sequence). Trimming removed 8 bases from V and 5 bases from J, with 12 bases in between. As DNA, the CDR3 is TGTGCCAGCGACGGAGGGGGTTATGGCTACACCTTC. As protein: CASDGGGYGYTF.

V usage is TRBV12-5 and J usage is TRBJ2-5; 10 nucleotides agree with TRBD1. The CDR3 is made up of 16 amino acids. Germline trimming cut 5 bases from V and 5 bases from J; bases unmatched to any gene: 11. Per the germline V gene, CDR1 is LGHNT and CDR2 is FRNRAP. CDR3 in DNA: TGTGCTAGTGGTCTCGGACAGGGGGGACCCCGGGAGACCCAGTACTTC. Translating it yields CASGLGQGGPRETQYF.

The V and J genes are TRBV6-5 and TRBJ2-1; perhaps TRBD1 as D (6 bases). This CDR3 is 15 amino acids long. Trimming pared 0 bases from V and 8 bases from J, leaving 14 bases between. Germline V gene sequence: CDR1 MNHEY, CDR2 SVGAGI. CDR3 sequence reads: CASSYSAGEWDEQFF. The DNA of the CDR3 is TGTGCCAGCAGTTACTCAGCAGGGGAGTGGGATGAGCAGTTCTTC.

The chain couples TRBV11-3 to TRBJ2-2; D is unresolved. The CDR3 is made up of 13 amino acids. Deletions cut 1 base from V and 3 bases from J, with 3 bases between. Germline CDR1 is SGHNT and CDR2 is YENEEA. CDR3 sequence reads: CASSLGYTGELFF. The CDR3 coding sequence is TGTGCCAGCAGCTTAGGATACACCGGGGAGCTGTTTTTT.

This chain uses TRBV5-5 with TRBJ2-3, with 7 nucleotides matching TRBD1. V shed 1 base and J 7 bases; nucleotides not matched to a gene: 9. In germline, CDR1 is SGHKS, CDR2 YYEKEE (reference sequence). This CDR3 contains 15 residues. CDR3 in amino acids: CASSLWDSGDNTQYF. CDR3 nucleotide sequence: TGTGCCAGCAGCTTGTGGGACAGCGGAGACAATACGCAGTATTTT.